This T cell receptor (beta chain) originates from a study of OX40 agonist ivuxolimab in advanced cancers. Data came from immunoSEQ multiplex PCR; TCRdb stores just in-frame clones and leaves some out. This table holds about 74,000 clones, approximately 81% found once. This CDR3 has 13 residues. The germline V gene has CDR1 MNHNS and CDR2 SASEGT. V lost 7 bases, J lost 5 bases, and 12 bases lay in between. The sequencing here drew on CD4+ or CD8+ T cells sorted from blood, taken in a trial of the OX40 agonist ivuxolimab. The TCR originated in an adult with an advanced solid tumor such as melanoma, head and neck, liver or kidney cancer. This chain uses TRBV6-1 with TRBJ2-4, with D hard to call. CDR3: CASTNLGQNIQYF. CDR3 sequence (DNA): TGTGCCAGCACCAACCTAGGACAAAACATTCAGTACTTC.